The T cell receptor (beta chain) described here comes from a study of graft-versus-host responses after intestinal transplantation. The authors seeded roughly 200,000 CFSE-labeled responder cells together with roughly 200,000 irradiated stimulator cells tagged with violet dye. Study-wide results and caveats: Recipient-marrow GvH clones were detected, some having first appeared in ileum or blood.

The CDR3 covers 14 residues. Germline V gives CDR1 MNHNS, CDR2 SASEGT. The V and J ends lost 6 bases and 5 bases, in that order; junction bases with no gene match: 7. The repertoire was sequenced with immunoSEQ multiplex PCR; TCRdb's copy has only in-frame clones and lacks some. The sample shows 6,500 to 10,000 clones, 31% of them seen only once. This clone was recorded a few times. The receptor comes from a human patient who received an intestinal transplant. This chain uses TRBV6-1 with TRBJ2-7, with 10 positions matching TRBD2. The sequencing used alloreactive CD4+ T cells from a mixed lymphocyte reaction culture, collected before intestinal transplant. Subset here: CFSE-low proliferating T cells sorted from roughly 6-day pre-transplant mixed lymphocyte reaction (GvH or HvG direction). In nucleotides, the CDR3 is TGTGCCAGCAGACCTACTAGCGGGGCCCACGAGCAGTACTTC. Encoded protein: CASRPTSGAHEQYF.